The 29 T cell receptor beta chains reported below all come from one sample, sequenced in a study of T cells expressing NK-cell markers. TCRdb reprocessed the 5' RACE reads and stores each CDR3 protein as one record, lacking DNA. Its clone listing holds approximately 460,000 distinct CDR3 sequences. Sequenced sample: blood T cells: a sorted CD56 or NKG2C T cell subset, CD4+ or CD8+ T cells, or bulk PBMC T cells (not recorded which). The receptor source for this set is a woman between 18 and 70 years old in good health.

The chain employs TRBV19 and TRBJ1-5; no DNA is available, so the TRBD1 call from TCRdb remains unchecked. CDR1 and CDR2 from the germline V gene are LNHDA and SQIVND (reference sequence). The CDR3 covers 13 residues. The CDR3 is CAARGDSNQPQHF.

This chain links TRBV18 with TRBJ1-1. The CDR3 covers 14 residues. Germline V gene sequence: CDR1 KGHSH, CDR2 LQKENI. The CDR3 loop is CASSPQEGNTEAFF.

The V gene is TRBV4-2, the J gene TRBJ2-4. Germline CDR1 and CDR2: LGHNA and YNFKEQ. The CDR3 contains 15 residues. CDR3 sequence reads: CASSPVDLAKNIQYF.

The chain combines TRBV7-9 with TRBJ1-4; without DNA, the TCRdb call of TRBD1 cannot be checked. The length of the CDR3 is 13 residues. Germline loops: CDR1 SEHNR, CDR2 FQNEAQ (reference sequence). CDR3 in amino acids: CASSPPSGEKLFF.

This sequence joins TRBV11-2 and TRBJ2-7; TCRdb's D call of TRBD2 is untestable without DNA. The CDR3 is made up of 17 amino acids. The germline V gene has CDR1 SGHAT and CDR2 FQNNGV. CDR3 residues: CASSFQPQGLATYEQYF.

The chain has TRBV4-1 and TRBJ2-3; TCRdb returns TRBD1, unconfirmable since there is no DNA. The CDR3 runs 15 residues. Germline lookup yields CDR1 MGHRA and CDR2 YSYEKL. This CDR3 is CASSLGRQGPDTQYF.

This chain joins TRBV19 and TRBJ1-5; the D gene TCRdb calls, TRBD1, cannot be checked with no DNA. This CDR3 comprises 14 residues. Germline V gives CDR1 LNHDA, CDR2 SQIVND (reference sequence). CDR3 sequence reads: CASSTGDRSRPQHF.

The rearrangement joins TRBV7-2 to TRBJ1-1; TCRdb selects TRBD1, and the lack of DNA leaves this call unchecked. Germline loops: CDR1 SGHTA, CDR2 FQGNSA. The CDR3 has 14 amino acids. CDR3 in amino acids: CASRTGTSNTEAFF. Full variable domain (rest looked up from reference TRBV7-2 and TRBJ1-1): GAGVSQSPSNKVTEKGKDVELRCDPISGHTALYWYRQSLGQGLEFLIYFQGNSAPDKSGLPSDRFSAERTGGSVSTLTIQRTQQEDSAVYLCASRTGTSNTEAFFGQGTRLTVV.

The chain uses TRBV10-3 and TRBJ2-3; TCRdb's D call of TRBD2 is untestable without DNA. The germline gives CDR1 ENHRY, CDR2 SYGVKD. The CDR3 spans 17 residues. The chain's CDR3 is CAISASQTSGTSDTQYF.

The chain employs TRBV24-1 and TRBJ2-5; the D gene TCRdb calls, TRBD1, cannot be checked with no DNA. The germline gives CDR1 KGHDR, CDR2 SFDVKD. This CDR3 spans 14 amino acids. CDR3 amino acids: CATSDAPDSRTQYF.

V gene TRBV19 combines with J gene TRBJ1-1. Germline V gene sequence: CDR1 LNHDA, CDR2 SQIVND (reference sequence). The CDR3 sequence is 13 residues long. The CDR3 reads CASSIDRPTEAFF.

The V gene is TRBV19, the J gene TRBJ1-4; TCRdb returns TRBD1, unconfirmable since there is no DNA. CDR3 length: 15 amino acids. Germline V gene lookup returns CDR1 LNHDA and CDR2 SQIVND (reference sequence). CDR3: CASRLWTGAGEKLFF.

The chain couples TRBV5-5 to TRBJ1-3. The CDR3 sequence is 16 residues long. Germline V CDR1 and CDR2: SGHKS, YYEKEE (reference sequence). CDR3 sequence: CASSLYQRLSGNTIYF.

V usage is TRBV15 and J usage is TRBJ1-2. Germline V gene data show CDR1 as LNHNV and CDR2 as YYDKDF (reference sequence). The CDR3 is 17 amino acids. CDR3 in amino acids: CATSRDQYEKLNYGYTF. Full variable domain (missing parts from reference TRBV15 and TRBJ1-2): DAMVIQNPRYQVTQFGKPVTLSCSQTLNHNVMYWYQQKSSQAPKLLFHYYDKDFNNEADTPDNFQSRRPNTSFCFLDIRSPGLGDTAMYLCATSRDQYEKLNYGYTFGSGTRLTVV.

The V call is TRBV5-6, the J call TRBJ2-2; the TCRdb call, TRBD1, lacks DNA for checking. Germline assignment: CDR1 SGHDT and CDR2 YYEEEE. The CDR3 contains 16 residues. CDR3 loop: CASSLGGALITGELFF.

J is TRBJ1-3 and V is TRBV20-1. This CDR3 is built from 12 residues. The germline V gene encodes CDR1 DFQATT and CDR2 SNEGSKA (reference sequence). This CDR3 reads CSAIHSGNTIYF.

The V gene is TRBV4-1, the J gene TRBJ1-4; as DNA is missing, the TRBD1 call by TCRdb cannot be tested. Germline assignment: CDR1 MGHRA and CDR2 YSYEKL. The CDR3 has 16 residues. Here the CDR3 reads CASSPKTGRFDEKLFF.

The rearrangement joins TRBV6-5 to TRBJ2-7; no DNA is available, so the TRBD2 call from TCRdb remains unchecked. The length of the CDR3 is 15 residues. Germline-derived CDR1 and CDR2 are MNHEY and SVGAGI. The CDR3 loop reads CASSYGTSGSYEQYF.

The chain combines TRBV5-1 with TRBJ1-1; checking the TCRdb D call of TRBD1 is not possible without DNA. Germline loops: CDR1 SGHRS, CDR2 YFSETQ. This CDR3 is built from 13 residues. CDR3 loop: CASGQGFNTEAFF.

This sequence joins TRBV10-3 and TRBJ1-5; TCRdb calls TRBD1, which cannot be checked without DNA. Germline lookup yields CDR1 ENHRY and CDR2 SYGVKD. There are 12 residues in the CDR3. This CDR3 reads CAISGGDQPQHF.

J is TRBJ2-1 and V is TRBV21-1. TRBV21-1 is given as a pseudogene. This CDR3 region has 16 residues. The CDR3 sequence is CASSNGVLSSYNEQFF.

The chain's CDR3 is CASSQDRWQGGLNEQFF. The rearrangement uses TRBV4-3 and TRBJ2-1; TCRdb calls TRBD1, which cannot be checked without DNA. CDR1 and CDR2 (germline): LGHNA, YSLEER. The CDR3 covers 17 residues.

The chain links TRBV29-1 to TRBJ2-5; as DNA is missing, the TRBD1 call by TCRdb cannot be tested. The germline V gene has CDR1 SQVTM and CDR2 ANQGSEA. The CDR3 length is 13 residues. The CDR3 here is CSVEQGFQETQYF.

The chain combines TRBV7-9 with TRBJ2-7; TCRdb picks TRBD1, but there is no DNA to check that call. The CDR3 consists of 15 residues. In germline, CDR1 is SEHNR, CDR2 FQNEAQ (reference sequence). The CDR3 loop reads CASSWNDGRDYEQYF.

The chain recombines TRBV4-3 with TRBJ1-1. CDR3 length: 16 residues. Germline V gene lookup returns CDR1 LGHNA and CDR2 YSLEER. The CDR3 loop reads CASSQDRRLADTEAFF.

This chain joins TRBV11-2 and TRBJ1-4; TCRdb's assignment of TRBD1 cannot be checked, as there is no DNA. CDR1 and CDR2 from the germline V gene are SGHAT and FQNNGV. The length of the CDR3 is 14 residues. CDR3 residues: CASSSDRGNEKLFF. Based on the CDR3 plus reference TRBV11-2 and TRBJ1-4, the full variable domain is EAGVAQSPRYKIIEKRQSVAFWCNPISGHATLYWYQQILGQGPKLLIQFQNNGVVDDSQLPKDRFSAERLKGVDSTLKIQPAKLEDSAVYLCASSSDRGNEKLFFGSGTQLSVL.

This CDR3 is CASSLADRGKAEAFF. The chain joins TRBV7-9 to TRBJ1-1; TCRdb's D call, TRBD1, is unchecked because there is no DNA. This CDR3 has 15 residues. CDR1 is SEHNR, CDR2 FQNEAQ, per germline (reference sequence).

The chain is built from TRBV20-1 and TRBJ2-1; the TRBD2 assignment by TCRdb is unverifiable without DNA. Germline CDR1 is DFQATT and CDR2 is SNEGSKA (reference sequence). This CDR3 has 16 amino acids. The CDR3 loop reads CSARAAGLAGGGEQFF.

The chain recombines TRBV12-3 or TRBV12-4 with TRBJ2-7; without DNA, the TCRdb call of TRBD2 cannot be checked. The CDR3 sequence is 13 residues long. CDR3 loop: CASSFGTDYEQYF.